Here is one TCR beta chain with its context. As yet, its antigen is unknown. The record originates from a study of cytotoxic CD8 clonotypes in ibrutinib-treated CLL. Study overall: Among patients, around 24 responded partially and 2 completely; around 14 then stayed remitted and around 12 progressed after median about six years.

Germline assignment: CDR1 SGHTA and CDR2 FQGNSA. This CDR3 contains 14 residues. The ends were cut back, 5 bases at V and 5 bases at J, with 16 bases in the middle. Study-level points and caveats: Public clonotypes, rarely seen, contracted or held steady on treatment. Patients showed higher baseline clonality than age-matched healthy donors, and it tracked circulating CD8+ T-cell counts.

Some clones are missing from TCRdb's copy, which holds only in-frame ones; the method was immunoSEQ multiplex PCR. In the table there are approximately 150,000 clones, about 80% of which are singletons. This TCR was sampled from a human donor with chronic lymphocytic leukemia. This chain uses TRBV7-2 with TRBJ2-7; D may be TRBD2 (7 bases). The sample consisted of PBMCs, taken after 24 months of ibrutinib treatment. The CDR3 region has the DNA TGTGCCAGCAGCCAGTTTCGGGGGGCGCACGAGCAGTACTTC. Translated: CASSQFRGAHEQYF.